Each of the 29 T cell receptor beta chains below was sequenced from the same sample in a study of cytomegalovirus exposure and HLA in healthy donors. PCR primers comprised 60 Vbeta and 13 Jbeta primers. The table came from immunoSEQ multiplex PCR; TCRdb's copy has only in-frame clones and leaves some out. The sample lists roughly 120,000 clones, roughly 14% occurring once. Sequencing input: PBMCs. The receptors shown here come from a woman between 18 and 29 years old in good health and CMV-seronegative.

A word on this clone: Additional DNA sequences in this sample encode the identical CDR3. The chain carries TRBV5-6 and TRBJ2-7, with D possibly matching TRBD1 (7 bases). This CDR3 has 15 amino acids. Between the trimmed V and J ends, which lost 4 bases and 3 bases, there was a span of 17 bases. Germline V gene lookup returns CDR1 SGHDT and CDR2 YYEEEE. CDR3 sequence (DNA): TGTGCCAGCAGCCCTATAGGGCAGGGGGGCTACGAGCAGTACTTC. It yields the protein CASSPIGQGGYEQYF. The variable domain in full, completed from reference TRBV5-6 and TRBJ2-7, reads DAGVTQSPTHLIKTRGQQVTLRCSPKSGHDTVSWYQQALGQGPQFIFQYYEEEERQRGNFPDRFSGHQFPNYSSELNVNALLLGDSALYLCASSPIGQGGYEQYFGPGTRLTVT.

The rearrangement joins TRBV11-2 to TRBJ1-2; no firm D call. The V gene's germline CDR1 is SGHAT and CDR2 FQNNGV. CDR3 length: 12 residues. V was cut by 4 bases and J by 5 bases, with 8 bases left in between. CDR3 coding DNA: TGTGCCAGCAGCTCCCCCAGGTATGGCTACACCTTC. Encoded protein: CASSSPRYGYTF. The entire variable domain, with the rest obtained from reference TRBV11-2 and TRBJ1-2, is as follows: EAGVAQSPRYKIIEKRQSVAFWCNPISGHATLYWYQQILGQGPKLLIQFQNNGVVDDSQLPKDRFSAERLKGVDSTLKIQPAKLEDSAVYLCASSSPRYGYTFGSGTRLTVV.

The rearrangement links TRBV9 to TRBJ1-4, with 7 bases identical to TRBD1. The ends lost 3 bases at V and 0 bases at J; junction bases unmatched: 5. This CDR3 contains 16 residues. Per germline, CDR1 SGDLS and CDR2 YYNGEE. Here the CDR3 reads CASSASRGATNEKLFF. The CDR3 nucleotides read TGTGCCAGCAGCGCATCCAGGGGGGCAACTAATGAAAAACTGTTTTTT.

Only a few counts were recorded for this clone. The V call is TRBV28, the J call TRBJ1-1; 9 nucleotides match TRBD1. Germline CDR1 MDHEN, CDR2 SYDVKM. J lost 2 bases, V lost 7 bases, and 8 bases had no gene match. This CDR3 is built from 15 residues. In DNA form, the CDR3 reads TGTGCCAGCACCGAAGGACAGGGGTATAACACTGAAGCTTTCTTT. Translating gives CASTEGQGYNTEAFF. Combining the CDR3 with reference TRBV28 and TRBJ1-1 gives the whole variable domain DVKVTQSSRYLVKRTGEKVFLECVQDMDHENMFWYRQDPGLGLRLIYFSYDVKMKEKGDIPEGYSVSREKKERFSLILESASTNQTSMYLCASTEGQGYNTEAFFGQGTRLTVV.

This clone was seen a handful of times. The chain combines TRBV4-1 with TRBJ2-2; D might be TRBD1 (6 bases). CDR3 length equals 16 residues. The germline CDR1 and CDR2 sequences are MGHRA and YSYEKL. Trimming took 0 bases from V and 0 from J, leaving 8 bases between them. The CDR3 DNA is TGCGCCAGCAGCCAAGAGCCAGGGGCGAACACCGGGGAGCTGTTTTTT. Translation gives CASSQEPGANTGELFF.

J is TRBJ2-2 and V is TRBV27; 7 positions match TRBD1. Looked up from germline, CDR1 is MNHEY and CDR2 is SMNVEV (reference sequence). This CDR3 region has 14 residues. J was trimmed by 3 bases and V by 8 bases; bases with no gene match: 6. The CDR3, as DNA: TGTGCCAGCTCAGTGACAGGGTACACCGGGGAGCTGTTTTTT. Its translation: CASSVTGYTGELFF.

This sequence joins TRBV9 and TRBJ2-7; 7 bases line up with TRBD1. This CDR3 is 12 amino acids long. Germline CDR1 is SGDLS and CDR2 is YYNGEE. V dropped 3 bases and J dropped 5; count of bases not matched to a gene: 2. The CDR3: CASSATGNEQYF. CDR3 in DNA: TGTGCCAGCAGCGCGACAGGGAACGAGCAGTACTTC.

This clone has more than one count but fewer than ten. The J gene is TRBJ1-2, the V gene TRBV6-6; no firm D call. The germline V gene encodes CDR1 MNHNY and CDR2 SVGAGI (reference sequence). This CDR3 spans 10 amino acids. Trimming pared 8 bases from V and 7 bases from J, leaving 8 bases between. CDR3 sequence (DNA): TGTGCCAGCGCCCTAGGTGGCTACACCTTC. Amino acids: CASALGGYTF.

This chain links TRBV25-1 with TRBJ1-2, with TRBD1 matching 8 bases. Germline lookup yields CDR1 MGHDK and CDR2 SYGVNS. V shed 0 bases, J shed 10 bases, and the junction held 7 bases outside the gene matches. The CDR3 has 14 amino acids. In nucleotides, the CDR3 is TGTGCCAGCAGTGAATATGGGACAGGATCCTCCTACACCTTC. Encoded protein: CASSEYGTGSSYTF.

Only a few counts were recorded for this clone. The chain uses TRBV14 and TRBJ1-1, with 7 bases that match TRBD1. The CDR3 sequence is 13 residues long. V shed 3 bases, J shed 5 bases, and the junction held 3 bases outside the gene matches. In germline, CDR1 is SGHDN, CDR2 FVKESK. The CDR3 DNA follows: TGTGCCAGCAGCCAGGGACAGCCAACTGAAGCTTTCTTT. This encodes CASSQGQPTEAFF.

The CDR3, as DNA: TGTGCCAGCAGTGACATCGGACAGGTCCAAGAGACCCAGTACTTC. Its protein product is CASSDIGQVQETQYF. The chain recombines TRBV28 with TRBJ2-5; 7 positions agree with TRBD1. With 5 bases clipped from V and 1 base from J, the junction kept 7 bases outside the gene matches. Germline V gene sequence: CDR1 MDHEN, CDR2 SYDVKM. The CDR3 is 15 amino acids.

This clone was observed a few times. The CDR3: CASSFLGTEAFF. The CDR3 nucleotides read TGTGCCAGCAGCTTTCTCGGCACTGAAGCTTTCTTT. The chain joins TRBV7-2 to TRBJ1-1; D gene uncertain. V was pared by 3 bases and J by 4 bases, with 6 bases between. The germline gives CDR1 SGHTA, CDR2 FQGNSA. The CDR3 has 12 residues.

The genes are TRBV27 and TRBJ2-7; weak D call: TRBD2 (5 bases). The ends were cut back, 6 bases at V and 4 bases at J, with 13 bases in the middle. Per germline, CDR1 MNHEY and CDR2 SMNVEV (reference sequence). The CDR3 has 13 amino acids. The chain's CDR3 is CASSIGTGYEQYF. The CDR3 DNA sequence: TGTGCCAGCAGCATAGGTACGGGGTACGAGCAGTACTTC.

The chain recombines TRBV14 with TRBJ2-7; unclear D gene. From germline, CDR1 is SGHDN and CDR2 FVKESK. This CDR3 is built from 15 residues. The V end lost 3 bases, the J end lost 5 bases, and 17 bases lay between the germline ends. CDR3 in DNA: TGTGCCAGCAGCCAGAGTGGCTGGGCTAAGGACGAGCAGTACTTC. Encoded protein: CASSQSGWAKDEQYF. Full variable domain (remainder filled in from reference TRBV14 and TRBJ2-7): EAGVTQFPSHSVIEKGQTVTLRCDPISGHDNLYWYRRVMGKEIKFLLHFVKESKQDESGMPNNRFLAERTGGTYSTLKVQPAELEDSGVYFCASSQSGWAKDEQYFGPGTRLTVT.

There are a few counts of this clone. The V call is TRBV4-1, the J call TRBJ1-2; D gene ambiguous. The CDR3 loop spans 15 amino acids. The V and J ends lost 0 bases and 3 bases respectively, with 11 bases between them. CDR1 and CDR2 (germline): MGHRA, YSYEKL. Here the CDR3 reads CASSQERWSHYGYTF. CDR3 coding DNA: TGCGCCAGCAGCCAAGAGAGGTGGAGTCACTATGGCTACACCTTC.

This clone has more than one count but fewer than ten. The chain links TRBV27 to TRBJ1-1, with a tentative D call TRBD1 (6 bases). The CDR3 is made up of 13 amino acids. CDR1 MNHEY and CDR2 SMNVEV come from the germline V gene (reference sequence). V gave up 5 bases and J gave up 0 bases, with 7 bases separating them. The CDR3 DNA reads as TGTGCCAGCAGTCAGGGGATGAACACTGAAGCTTTCTTT. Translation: CASSQGMNTEAFF.

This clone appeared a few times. The CDR3 is CASSYFSGGSYEQYF. The CDR3, as DNA: TGTGCCAGCAGTTACTTTAGCGGGGGCTCCTACGAGCAGTACTTC. The V and J genes are TRBV6-5 and TRBJ2-5; 9 nucleotides agree with TRBD2. Near its end, the DNA agrees better with TRBJ2-7, so the J call may be wrong. This CDR3 is built from 15 residues. CDR1 MNHEY and CDR2 SVGAGI come from the germline V gene.

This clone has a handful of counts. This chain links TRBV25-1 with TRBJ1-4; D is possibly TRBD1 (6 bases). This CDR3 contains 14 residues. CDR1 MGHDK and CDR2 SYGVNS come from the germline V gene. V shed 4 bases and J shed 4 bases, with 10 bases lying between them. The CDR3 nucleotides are TGTGCCAGCAGTGGTACAGGGAATAATGAAAAACTGTTTTTT. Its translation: CASSGTGNNEKLFF.

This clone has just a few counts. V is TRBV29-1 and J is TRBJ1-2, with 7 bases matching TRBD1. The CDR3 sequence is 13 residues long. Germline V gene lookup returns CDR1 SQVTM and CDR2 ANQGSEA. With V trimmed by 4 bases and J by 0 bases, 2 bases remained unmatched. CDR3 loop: CSVAGGANYGYTF. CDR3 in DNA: TGCAGCGTTGCAGGGGGAGCTAACTATGGCTACACCTTC.

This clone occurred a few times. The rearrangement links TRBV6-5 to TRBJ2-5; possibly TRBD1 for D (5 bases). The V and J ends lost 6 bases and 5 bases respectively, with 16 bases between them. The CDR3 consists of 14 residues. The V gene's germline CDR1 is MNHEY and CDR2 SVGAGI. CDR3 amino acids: CASSPGIFRETQYF. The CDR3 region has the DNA TGTGCCAGCAGCCCAGGGATTTTTAGGGAGACCCAGTACTTC.

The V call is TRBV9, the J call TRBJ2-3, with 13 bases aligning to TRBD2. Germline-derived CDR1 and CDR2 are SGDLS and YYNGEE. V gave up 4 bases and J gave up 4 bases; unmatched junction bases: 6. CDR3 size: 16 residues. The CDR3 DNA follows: TGTGCCAGCAGCACTAGCGGGAGGGCCTTCGCAGATACGCAGTATTTT. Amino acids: CASSTSGRAFADTQYF.

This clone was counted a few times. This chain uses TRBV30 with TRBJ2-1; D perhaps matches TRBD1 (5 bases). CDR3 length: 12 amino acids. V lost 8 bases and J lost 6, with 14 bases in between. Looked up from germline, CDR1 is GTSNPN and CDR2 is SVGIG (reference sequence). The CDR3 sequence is CAQMSGFNEQFF. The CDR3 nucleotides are TGTGCCCAAATGTCAGGGTTCAATGAGCAGTTCTTC.

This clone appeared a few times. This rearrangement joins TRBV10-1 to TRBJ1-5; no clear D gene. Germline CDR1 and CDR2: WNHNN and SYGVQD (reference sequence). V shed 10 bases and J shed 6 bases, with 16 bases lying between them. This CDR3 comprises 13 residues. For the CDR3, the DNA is TGCGCCACCCAAGCGGGGTTTGGTCAGCCCCAGCATTTT. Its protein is CATQAGFGQPQHF.

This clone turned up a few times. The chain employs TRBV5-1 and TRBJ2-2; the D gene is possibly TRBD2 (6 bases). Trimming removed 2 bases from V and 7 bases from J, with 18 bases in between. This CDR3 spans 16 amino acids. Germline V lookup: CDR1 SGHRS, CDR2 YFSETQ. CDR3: CASSFTPTGTYGELFF. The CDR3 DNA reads TGCGCCAGCAGCTTCACACCCACTGGGACTTACGGGGAGCTGTTTTTT.

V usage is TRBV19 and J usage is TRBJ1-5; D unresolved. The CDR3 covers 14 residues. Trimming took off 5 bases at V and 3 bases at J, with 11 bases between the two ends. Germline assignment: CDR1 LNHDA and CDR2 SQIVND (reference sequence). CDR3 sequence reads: CASSLQTLNQPQHF. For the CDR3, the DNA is TGTGCCAGTAGTCTACAGACACTCAATCAGCCCCAGCATTTT.

CDR3 sequence: CASSGDRGSNQPQHF. The CDR3 DNA follows: TGTGCCAGTAGTGGAGACAGGGGAAGCAATCAGCCCCAGCATTTT. The genes are TRBV19 and TRBJ1-5; the match to TRBD1 covers 8 bases. CDR1 and CDR2 (germline): LNHDA, SQIVND (reference sequence). V lost 5 bases, J lost 1 base, and 4 bases stayed unmatched. The CDR3 spans 15 residues.

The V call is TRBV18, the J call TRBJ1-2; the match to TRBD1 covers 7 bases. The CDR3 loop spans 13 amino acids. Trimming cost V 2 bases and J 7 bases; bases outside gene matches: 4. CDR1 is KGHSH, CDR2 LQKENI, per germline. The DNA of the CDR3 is TGTGCCAGCTCACCAAAGGGGGCGCTTGGCTACACCTTC. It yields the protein CASSPKGALGYTF.

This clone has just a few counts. CDR3 DNA sequence: TGTGCCAGCAGTGACGGGATCTCTAACTATGGCTACACCTTC. It translates to CASSDGISNYGYTF. The chain employs TRBV2 and TRBJ1-2; no reliable D call. CDR3 length equals 14 residues. Germline V gives CDR1 SNHLY, CDR2 FYNNEI. Deletions cut 3 bases from V and 0 bases from J, with 8 bases between.

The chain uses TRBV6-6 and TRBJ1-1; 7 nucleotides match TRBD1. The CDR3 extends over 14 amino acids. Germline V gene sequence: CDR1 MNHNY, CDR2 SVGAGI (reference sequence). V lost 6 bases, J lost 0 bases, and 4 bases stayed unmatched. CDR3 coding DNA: TGTGCCAGCAGCTGGGGACAGCTGAACACTGAAGCTTTCTTT. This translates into CASSWGQLNTEAFF.